A single sample gave rise to the 23 T cell receptor beta chains below, sequenced in a study of blood T cell repertoires in COVID-19. Profiled with immunoSEQ multiplex PCR; TCRdb holds only in-frame clones, not every one. The sample consists of 350,000 to 450,000 clones, nearly 90% of them appearing once. The sample consisted of PBMCs or T cells enriched from blood (not recorded which). The receptors derive from a young woman who had been exposed to COVID-19.

This rearrangement joins TRBV2 to TRBJ2-2; D is uncertain. There are 14 residues in the CDR3. V lost 2 bases, J lost 4 bases, and 8 bases lay in between. Per the germline V gene, CDR1 is SNHLY and CDR2 is FYNNEI. CDR3 loop: CASSERQVTGELFF. CDR3 DNA sequence: TGTGCCAGCAGTGAACGGCAGGTCACCGGGGAGCTGTTTTTT.

The rearrangement uses TRBV28 and TRBJ2-7; 8 bases match TRBD2. CDR3 length: 14 residues. Germline V gene lookup returns CDR1 MDHEN and CDR2 SYDVKM. With V trimmed by 8 bases and J by 4 bases, 10 bases remained unmatched. The CDR3 sequence is CASAAGGARYEQYF. The CDR3 DNA is TGTGCCAGCGCGGCCGGGGGGGCTAGGTACGAGCAGTACTTC. Supplemented by reference TRBV28 and TRBJ2-7, the full variable domain reads DVKVTQSSRYLVKRTGEKVFLECVQDMDHENMFWYRQDPGLGLRLIYFSYDVKMKEKGDIPEGYSVSREKKERFSLILESASTNQTSMYLCASAAGGARYEQYFGPGTRLTVT.

The chain combines TRBV6-5 with TRBJ1-6; weak D call: TRBD1 (6 bases). This CDR3 is built from 16 residues. Germline CDR1 and CDR2: MNHEY and SVGAGI. V dropped 2 bases and J dropped 7 bases, with 15 bases sitting between them. For the CDR3, the DNA is TGTGCCAGCAGTTACGGGCAGGGGTATAACAATTCACCCCTCCACTTT. It specifies CASSYGQGYNNSPLHF.

The rearrangement joins TRBV6-5 to TRBJ1-1; D possibly corresponds to TRBD1 (5 bases). The CDR3 is made up of 13 amino acids. The germline V and J ends were trimmed by 7 bases and 2 bases, with 11 bases remaining between them. From germline, CDR1 is MNHEY and CDR2 SVGAGI. The CDR3 protein is CASKMGLNTEAFF. In DNA, the CDR3 is TGTGCCAGCAAAATGGGACTTAACACTGAAGCTTTCTTT.

The gene calls are TRBV7-3 and TRBJ2-3, with D possibly being TRBD2 (6 bases). In germline, CDR1 is SGHTA, CDR2 FQGTGA. V was clipped by 1 base and J by 0 bases, with 11 bases between them. CDR3 length: 16 residues. CDR3 amino acids: CASSLNAGFSTDTQYF. CDR3 bases: TGTGCCAGCAGCTTAAATGCGGGGTTTAGCACAGATACGCAGTATTTT.

J is TRBJ1-5 and V is TRBV28, with 8 nucleotides matching TRBD1. Germline trimming cut 4 bases from V and 6 bases from J; bases unmatched to any gene: 8. The CDR3 runs 15 residues. Germline values: CDR1 MDHEN, CDR2 SYDVKM. The DNA for the CDR3 is TGTGCCAGCAGTTCGCTCGGACAGGGAAGTCAGCCCCAGCATTTT. It translates to CASSSLGQGSQPQHF.

The chain combines TRBV4-1 with TRBJ2-7; possible D gene TRBD1, 6 bases. Per the germline V gene, CDR1 is MGHRA and CDR2 is YSYEKL. CDR3 length equals 15 residues. The V end lost 1 base, the J end lost 4 bases, and 14 bases lay between the germline ends. Here the CDR3 DNA reads TGCGCCAGCAGCCAAGGGGATTCAGGGGCTTACGAGCAGTACTTC. Translation gives CASSQGDSGAYEQYF.

The V and J genes are TRBV6-5 and TRBJ2-2; a weak D match, TRBD1 (5 bases). This CDR3 region has 12 residues. Germline lookup yields CDR1 MNHEY and CDR2 SVGAGI. V lost 6 bases and J 6 bases, leaving 8 bases between the germline ends. The chain's CDR3 is CASSQGPGELFF. The CDR3 nucleotides read TGTGCCAGCAGCCAGGGTCCCGGGGAGCTGTTTTTT.

This rearrangement joins TRBV18 to TRBJ2-7, with D possibly matching TRBD1 (6 bases). With 6 bases removed from V and 3 bases from J, the gap between germline ends came to 15 bases. CDR3 length equals 14 residues. The germline gives CDR1 KGHSH, CDR2 LQKENI. The CDR3 DNA follows: TGTGCCAGCTCTCCTACCCTACAGGGCTACGAGCAGTACTTC. Its protein is CASSPTLQGYEQYF.

This sequence joins TRBV6-5 and TRBJ1-3; D is unresolved. CDR1 and CDR2 (germline): MNHEY, SVGAGI. The ends were cut back, 8 bases at V and 3 bases at J, with 11 bases in the middle. The CDR3 consists of 13 residues. CDR3 sequence (DNA): TGTGCCAGCGGGCTCCGGGATGGAAACACCATATATTTT. Its translation is CASGLRDGNTIYF.

The V and J genes are TRBV15 and TRBJ2-2; TRBD1 matches at 11 bases. Germline V gene data show CDR1 as LNHNV and CDR2 as YYDKDF (reference sequence). The CDR3 is made up of 16 amino acids. The ends lost 3 bases at V and 4 bases at J; junction bases unmatched: 4. The CDR3 sequence is CATSRMGQGGTGELFF. The DNA for the CDR3 is TGTGCCACCAGCAGGATGGGACAGGGGGGCACCGGGGAGCTGTTTTTT.

The chain is built from TRBV6-5 and TRBJ1-5; D is uncertain. Germline CDR1 is MNHEY and CDR2 is SVGAGI. This CDR3 has 14 amino acids. V lost 7 bases to trimming and J lost 4 bases, with 14 bases between them. The CDR3 DNA reads as TGTGCCAGCACCCTAGGACTGGGAAATCAGCCCCAGCATTTT. This encodes CASTLGLGNQPQHF.

The V gene is TRBV28, the J gene TRBJ2-7; 10 bases are shared with TRBD1. Per germline, CDR1 MDHEN and CDR2 SYDVKM. The CDR3 consists of 15 residues. V was clipped by 6 bases and J by 4 bases; unmatched bases: 9. CDR3 coding DNA: TGTGCCAGCAGCCAGCGGGACAGGGGTACTTACGAGCAGTACTTC. This sequence encodes CASSQRDRGTYEQYF.

The J gene is TRBJ1-5, the V gene TRBV30, with 7 positions matching TRBD1. CDR1 and CDR2 from the germline V gene are GTSNPN and SVGIG (reference sequence). The CDR3 extends over 13 amino acids. The J segment lost 6 bases and the V segment lost 2 bases, leaving 4 bases of the junction unmatched. As DNA, the CDR3 is TGTGCCTGGAGTTTGGCAGGGGGTCAGCCCCAGCATTTT. Translating gives CAWSLAGGQPQHF.

V and J are TRBV3-1 (or the pseudogene TRBV3-2) and TRBJ1-4; D remains unclear. CDR1 is LGHDT, CDR2 YNNKEL, per germline (reference sequence). Trimming left V 3 bases short and J 15 bases short, with 11 bases between. The CDR3 consists of 11 residues. CDR3 in amino acids: CASSHAFGMFF. Here the CDR3 DNA reads TGTGCCAGCAGCCATGCCTTCGGGATGTTTTTT.

The chain carries TRBV4-1 and TRBJ1-2, with TRBD1 matching over 7 bases. Germline V gives CDR1 MGHRA, CDR2 YSYEKL. Unmatched junction bases numbered 5, after V lost 8 bases and J lost 2 bases. The CDR3 loop spans 13 amino acids. CDR3 sequence reads: CASGTGENYGYTF. In nucleotides, the CDR3 is TGCGCCAGCGGAACAGGGGAAAACTATGGCTACACCTTC.

The rearrangement links TRBV27 to TRBJ2-7; D may be TRBD1 (5 bases). This CDR3 region has 15 residues. The germline V gene encodes CDR1 MNHEY and CDR2 SMNVEV (reference sequence). V was cut by 5 bases and J by 6 bases, with 20 bases left in between. The chain's CDR3 is CASSPISGPPLEQYF. CDR3 nucleotide sequence: TGTGCCAGCAGTCCAATCTCAGGGCCCCCTCTCGAGCAGTACTTC.

The rearrangement links TRBV27 to TRBJ1-2; TRBD1 matches 10 bases. V lost 5 bases and J lost 4; bases outside the gene matches: 10. In germline, CDR1 is MNHEY, CDR2 SMNVEV (reference sequence). This CDR3 comprises 16 residues. CDR3 bases: TGTGCCAGCAGTCCCGCCGGGACAGGGGCGGTCTATGGCTACACCTTC. Protein: CASSPAGTGAVYGYTF.

The J gene is TRBJ2-5, the V gene TRBV28; TRBD1 matches at 7 bases. Germline V gives CDR1 MDHEN, CDR2 SYDVKM. This CDR3 region has 15 residues. Trimming removed 2 bases from V and 2 bases from J; junction bases left unmatched: 5. The CDR3, as DNA: TGTGCCAGCAGTTTACCGACAGGGATACAAGAGACCCAGTACTTC. Protein: CASSLPTGIQETQYF.

This chain links TRBV5-8 with TRBJ2-7; tentatively, D is TRBD2 (6 bases). Trimming stripped 1 base from V and 1 base from J, with 12 bases between. Germline V gene sequence: CDR1 SGHTS, CDR2 YDEGEE. The CDR3 sequence is 15 residues long. For the CDR3, the DNA is TGTGCCAGCAGCTTGCCGGGGCGGGGATCCTACGAGCAGTACTTC. Its protein product is CASSLPGRGSYEQYF.

The gene calls are TRBV9 and TRBJ2-5, with D possibly TRBD1 on 5 matching bases. Germline V gives CDR1 SGDLS, CDR2 YYNGEE. The CDR3 covers 14 residues. Trimming shortened V by 0 bases and J by 6 bases, and 12 bases separated the two germline ends. DNA for the CDR3: TGTGCCAGCAGCGTAGGAGTGGGGCAGCAGACCCAGTACTTC. Amino acid sequence: CASSVGVGQQTQYF.

Concerning this clone itself: Other nucleotide sequences from this sample produce the same CDR3. CDR3 region: CASSGQGGGTGELFF. CDR3 in DNA: TGTGCCAGCAGTGGACAGGGGGGCGGCACCGGGGAGCTGTTTTTT. This chain links TRBV2 with TRBJ2-2, with 9 positions matching TRBD1. Looked up from germline, CDR1 is SNHLY and CDR2 is FYNNEI. Trimming at V came to 4 bases and at J to 4 bases, leaving 4 bases not matched to a gene. The CDR3 runs to 15 residues.

The chain uses TRBV7-2 and TRBJ1-4; maybe TRBD1 (5 bases). The CDR3 consists of 15 residues. CDR1 SGHTA and CDR2 FQGNSA come from the germline V gene. The V and J ends lost 3 bases and 2 bases respectively, with 10 bases between them. Written as DNA, the CDR3 is TGTGCCAGCAGCTTGAGCCGGGGGACTAATGAAAAACTGTTTTTT. Its translation is CASSLSRGTNEKLFF.